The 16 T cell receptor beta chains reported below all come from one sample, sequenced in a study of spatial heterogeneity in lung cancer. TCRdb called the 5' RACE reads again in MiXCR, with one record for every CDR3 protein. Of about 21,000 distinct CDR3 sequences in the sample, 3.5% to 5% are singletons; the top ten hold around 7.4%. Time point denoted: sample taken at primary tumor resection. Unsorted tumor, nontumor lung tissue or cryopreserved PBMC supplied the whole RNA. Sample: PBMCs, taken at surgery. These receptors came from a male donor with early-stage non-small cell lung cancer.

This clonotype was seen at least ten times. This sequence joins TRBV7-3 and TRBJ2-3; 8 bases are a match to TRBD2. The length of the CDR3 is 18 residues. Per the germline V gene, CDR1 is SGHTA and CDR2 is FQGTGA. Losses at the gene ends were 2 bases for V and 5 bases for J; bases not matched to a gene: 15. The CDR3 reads CASSLEAGVIGGGDTQYF. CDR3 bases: TGTGCCAGCAGCTTAGAAGCGGGAGTGATTGGGGGTGGAGATACGCAGTATTTT.

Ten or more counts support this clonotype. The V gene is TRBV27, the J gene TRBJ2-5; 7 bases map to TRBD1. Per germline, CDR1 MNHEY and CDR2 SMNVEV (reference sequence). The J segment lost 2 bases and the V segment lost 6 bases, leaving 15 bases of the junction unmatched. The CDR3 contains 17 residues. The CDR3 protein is CASRAPWGTAGQETQYF. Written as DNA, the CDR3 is TGTGCCAGCAGGGCCCCCTGGGGGACAGCCGGGCAAGAGACCCAGTACTTC.

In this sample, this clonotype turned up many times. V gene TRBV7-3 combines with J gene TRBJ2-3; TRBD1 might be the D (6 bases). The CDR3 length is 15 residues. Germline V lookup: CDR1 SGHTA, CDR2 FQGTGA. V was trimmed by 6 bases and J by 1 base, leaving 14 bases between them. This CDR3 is CASRKVGAGTDTQYF. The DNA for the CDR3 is TGTGCCAGCAGAAAGGTGGGGGCTGGCACAGATACGCAGTATTTT.

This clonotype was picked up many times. Here the CDR3 reads CASSYSSSGRSTDTQYF. The CDR3 bases are TGTGCCAGCAGTTACTCTTCTAGCGGGAGGAGCACAGATACGCAGTATTTT. The J gene is TRBJ2-3, the V gene TRBV6-5; 11 bases line up with TRBD2. The CDR3 is 17 amino acids. Trimming removed 0 bases from V and 0 bases from J; junction bases left unmatched: 2. Germline lookup yields CDR1 MNHEY and CDR2 SVGAGI.

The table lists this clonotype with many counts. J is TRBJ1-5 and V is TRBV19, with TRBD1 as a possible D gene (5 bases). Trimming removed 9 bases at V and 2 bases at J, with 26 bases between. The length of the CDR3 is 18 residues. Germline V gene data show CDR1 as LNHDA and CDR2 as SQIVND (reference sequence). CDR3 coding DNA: TGTGCCAGCCAACCGAAGAAGGCAGGGAATGGGCGCAATCAGCCCCAGCATTTT. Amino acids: CASQPKKAGNGRNQPQHF. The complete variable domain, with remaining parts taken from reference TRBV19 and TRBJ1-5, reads DGGITQSPKYLFRKEGQNVTLSCEQNLNHDAMYWYRQDPGQGLRLIYYSQIVNDFQKGDIAEGYSVSREKKESFPLTVTSAQKNPTAFYLCASQPKKAGNGRNQPQHFGDGTRLSIL.

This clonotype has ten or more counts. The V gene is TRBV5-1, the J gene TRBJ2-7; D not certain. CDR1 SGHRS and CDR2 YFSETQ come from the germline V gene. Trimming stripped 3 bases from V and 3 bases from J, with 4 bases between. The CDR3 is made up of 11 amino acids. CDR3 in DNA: TGCGCCAGCAGCTCCGGCTACGAGCAGTACTTC. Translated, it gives CASSSGYEQYF.

CDR3 nucleotide sequence: TGTGCCAGCAGTGAACGAGGGTCTGGGGCCAACGTCCTGACTTTC. This sequence encodes CASSERGSGANVLTF. This chain connects TRBV6-1 to TRBJ2-6; tentatively, D is TRBD2 (5 bases). The CDR3 covers 15 residues. Germline V gene lookup returns CDR1 MNHNS and CDR2 SASEGT. With 2 bases removed from V and 1 base from J, the gap between germline ends came to 6 bases.

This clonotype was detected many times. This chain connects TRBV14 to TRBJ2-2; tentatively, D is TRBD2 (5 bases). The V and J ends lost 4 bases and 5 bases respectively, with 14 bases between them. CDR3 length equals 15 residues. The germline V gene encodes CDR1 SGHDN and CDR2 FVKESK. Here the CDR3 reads CASSPEFRGTGELFF. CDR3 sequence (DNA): TGTGCCAGCAGCCCAGAATTTCGGGGAACCGGGGAGCTGTTTTTT.

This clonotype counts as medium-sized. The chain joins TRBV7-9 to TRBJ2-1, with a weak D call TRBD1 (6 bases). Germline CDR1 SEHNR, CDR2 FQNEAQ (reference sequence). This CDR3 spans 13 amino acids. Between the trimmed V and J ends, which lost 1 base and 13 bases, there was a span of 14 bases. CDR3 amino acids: CASSLDVGAVQFF. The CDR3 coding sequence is TGTGCCAGCAGCTTAGATGTGGGGGCTGTCCAGTTCTTC.

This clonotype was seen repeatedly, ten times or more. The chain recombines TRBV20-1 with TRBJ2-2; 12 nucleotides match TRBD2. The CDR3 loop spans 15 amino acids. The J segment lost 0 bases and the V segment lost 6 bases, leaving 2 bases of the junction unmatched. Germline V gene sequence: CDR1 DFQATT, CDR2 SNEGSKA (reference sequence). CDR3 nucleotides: TGCAGTGCCGGGACTAGCGGGCCGAACACCGGGGAGCTGTTTTTT. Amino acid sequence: CSAGTSGPNTGELFF.

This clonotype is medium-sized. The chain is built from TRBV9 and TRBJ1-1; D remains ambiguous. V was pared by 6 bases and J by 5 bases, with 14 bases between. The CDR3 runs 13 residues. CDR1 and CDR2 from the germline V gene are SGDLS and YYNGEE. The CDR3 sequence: CASTHLGDTEAFF. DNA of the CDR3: TGTGCCAGCACCCACTTGGGCGATACTGAAGCTTTCTTT.

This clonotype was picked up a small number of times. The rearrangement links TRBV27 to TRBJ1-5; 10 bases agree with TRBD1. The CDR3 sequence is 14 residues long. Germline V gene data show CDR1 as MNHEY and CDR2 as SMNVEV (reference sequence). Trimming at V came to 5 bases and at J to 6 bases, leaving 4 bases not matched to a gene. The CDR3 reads CASSLTGGLQPQHF. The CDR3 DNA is TGTGCCAGCAGTCTGACAGGGGGCCTTCAGCCCCAGCATTTT.

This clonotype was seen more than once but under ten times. CDR3 DNA sequence: TGTGCCAGCAGCTTAGTTTACGCTATGAACACTGAAGCTTTCTTT. Protein product: CASSLVYAMNTEAFF. The V call is TRBV7-2, the J call TRBJ1-1; D unresolved. The CDR3 sequence is 15 residues long. CDR1 and CDR2 from the germline V gene are SGHTA and FQGNSA. V lost 1 base and J 0 bases, leaving 9 bases between the germline ends. Using reference TRBV7-2 and TRBJ1-1 for the parts outside the CDR3, the full variable domain is GAGVSQSPSNKVTEKGKDVELRCDPISGHTALYWYRQSLGQGLEFLIYFQGNSAPDKSGLPSDRFSAERTGGSVSTLTIQRTQQEDSAVYLCASSLVYAMNTEAFFGQGTRLTVV.

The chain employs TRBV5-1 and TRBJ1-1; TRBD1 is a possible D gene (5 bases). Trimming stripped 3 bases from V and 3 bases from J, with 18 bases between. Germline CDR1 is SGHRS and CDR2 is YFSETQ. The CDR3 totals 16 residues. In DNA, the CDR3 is TGCGCCAGCAGCTGGAGTAGGCAGTCGGGGGACACTGAAGCTTTCTTT. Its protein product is CASSWSRQSGDTEAFF. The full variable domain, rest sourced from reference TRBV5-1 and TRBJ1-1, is KAGVTQTPRYLIKTRGQQVTLSCSPISGHRSVSWYQQTPGQGLQFLFEYFSETQRNKGNFPGRFSGRQFSNSRSEMNVSTLELGDSALYLCASSWSRQSGDTEAFFGQGTRLTVV.

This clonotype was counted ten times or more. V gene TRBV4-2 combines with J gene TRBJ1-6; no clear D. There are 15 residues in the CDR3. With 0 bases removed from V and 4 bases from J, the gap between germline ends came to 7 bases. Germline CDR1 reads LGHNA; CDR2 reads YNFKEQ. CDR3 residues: CASSQDLAYNSPLHF. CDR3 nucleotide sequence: TGTGCCAGCAGCCAAGATCTCGCGTATAATTCACCCCTCCACTTT.

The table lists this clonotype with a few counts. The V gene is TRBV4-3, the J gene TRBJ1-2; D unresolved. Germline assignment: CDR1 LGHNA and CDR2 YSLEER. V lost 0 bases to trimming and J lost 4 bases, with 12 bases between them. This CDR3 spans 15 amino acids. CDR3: CASSQDADVFYGYTF. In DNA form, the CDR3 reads TGCGCCAGCAGCCAAGATGCGGACGTATTCTATGGCTACACCTTC.